Below are 25 T cell receptor beta chains sequenced from a single sample in a study of liver allograft versus peripheral blood T cells. Study-level background: Transplanted-liver T cell receptor repertoires were compared with recipients' peripheral blood repertoires.

TCRdb processed the reads anew with MiXCR; each CDR3 protein has one entry. This sample yields several thousand distinct CDR3 sequences, of which around 15% are seen a single time; around 49% belongs to the top ten. These receptors all stem from a human patient who had a liver transplant. Part of the T cells may come from the graft donor.

This clonotype was recorded at least ten times. The chain has TRBV6-5 and TRBJ2-1; D remains unclear. Trimming took off 5 bases at V and 1 base at J, with 6 bases between the two ends. Per the germline V gene, CDR1 is MNHEY and CDR2 is SVGAGI. This CDR3 has 13 residues. Here the CDR3 DNA reads TGTGCCAGCAGTAGCCTATCCTACAATGAGCAGTTCTTC. Protein sequence: CASSSLSYNEQFF.

The genes are TRBV11-2 and TRBJ2-5; 7 nucleotides match TRBD1. Unmatched junction bases numbered 6, after V lost 5 bases and J lost 3 bases. The CDR3 covers 14 residues. The germline V gene has CDR1 SGHAT and CDR2 FQNNGV. CDR3 sequence: CASSLGGWEETQYF. CDR3 bases: TGTGCCAGCAGCCTAGGGGGCTGGGAAGAGACCCAGTACTTC.

This clonotype was seen ten or more times. The rearrangement links TRBV28 to TRBJ1-3; TRBD1 matches at 10 bases. CDR3 length: 18 residues. Trimming took 6 bases from V and 0 from J; bases not matched to a gene: 11. Germline CDR1 reads MDHEN; CDR2 reads SYDVKM. In DNA, the CDR3 is TGTGCCAGCAGGACCCAGACAGGGGGCTTAATCTCTGGAAACACCATATATTTT. It codes for CASRTQTGGLISGNTIYF.

This clonotype is deemed medium-sized. This chain connects TRBV19 to TRBJ1-1; D possibly corresponds to TRBD1 (5 bases). The CDR3 is made up of 13 amino acids. The V gene lost 8 bases and the J gene lost 1 base, with 11 bases spanning the gap. Germline values: CDR1 LNHDA, CDR2 SQIVND (reference sequence). The chain's CDR3 is CASVGQTNTEAFF. In DNA form, the CDR3 reads TGTGCCAGTGTCGGACAAACGAACACTGAAGCTTTCTTT.

This clonotype rates as medium-sized (0.01 to 0.1%). The chain has TRBV5-6 and TRBJ1-5; unclear D gene. The CDR3 runs 14 residues. Germline V gene lookup returns CDR1 SGHDT and CDR2 YYEEEE. The V gene lost 1 base and the J gene lost 2 bases, with 7 bases spanning the gap. CDR3 DNA sequence: TGTGCCAGCAGCTTGACGGCGGGCAATCAGCCCCAGCATTTT. Translating gives CASSLTAGNQPQHF.

This clonotype was detected a few times. The rearrangement uses TRBV7-3 and TRBJ2-3; 11 bases map to TRBD2. The length of the CDR3 is 15 residues. Trimming cost V 5 bases and J 0 bases; bases outside gene matches: 1. Germline V lookup: CDR1 SGHTA, CDR2 FQGTGA. CDR3 DNA sequence: TGTGCCAGCAGCCGACTAGCGGGGAGCACAGATACGCAGTATTTT. Protein: CASSRLAGSTDTQYF.

This clonotype was seen repeatedly, ten times or more. This rearrangement joins TRBV6-5 to TRBJ2-2; D is unclear. Germline CDR1 and CDR2: MNHEY and SVGAGI. V was shortened by 3 bases and J by 4 bases, with 12 bases between the two germline ends. The CDR3 has 15 residues. This CDR3 is CASSYESLSTGELFF. For the CDR3, the DNA is TGTGCCAGCAGTTATGAAAGTCTGAGCACCGGGGAGCTGTTTTTT.

The chain carries TRBV19 and TRBJ1-5, with D unclear. V lost 8 bases and J 4 bases, leaving 12 bases between the germline ends. CDR1 is LNHDA and CDR2 is SQIVND in the germline V gene (reference sequence). The CDR3 has 13 amino acids. The CDR3 region is CASSAGVNQPQHF. For the CDR3, the DNA is TGTGCCAGTTCCGCCGGGGTTAATCAGCCCCAGCATTTT.

This clonotype has ten or more counts. Written as DNA, the CDR3 is TGTGCCACCAGCGGAGGACTAGCGATAGGGACAGATACGCAGTATTTT. Translating gives CATSGGLAIGTDTQYF. The chain links TRBV15 to TRBJ2-3; 9 nucleotides align to TRBD2. The J segment lost 3 bases and the V segment lost 5 bases, leaving 9 bases of the junction unmatched. Germline assignment: CDR1 LNHNV and CDR2 YYDKDF (reference sequence). The CDR3 runs 16 residues.

This clonotype has just one count. V and J are TRBV12-3 or TRBV12-4 and TRBJ2-3; D remains unclear. The CDR3 is made up of 13 amino acids. Trimming left V 5 bases short and J 3 bases short, with 9 bases between. CDR3 in DNA: TGTGCCAGCAGTCTACACCGAACAGATACGCAGTATTTT. Amino acid sequence: CASSLHRTDTQYF.

In its sample, this clonotype ranks as medium-sized. This chain joins TRBV6-5 and TRBJ1-3, with D unclear. From germline, CDR1 is MNHEY and CDR2 SVGAGI. This CDR3 comprises 15 residues. Deletions cut 0 bases from V and 0 bases from J, with 6 bases between. DNA for the CDR3: TGTGCCAGCAGTTACTCCGCGCTCTCTGGAAACACCATATATTTT. It yields the protein CASSYSALSGNTIYF.

The chain joins TRBV7-9 to TRBJ2-7; D unclear. The germline V gene has CDR1 SEHNR and CDR2 FQNEAQ (reference sequence). The CDR3 loop spans 12 amino acids. V was pared by 3 bases and J by 6 bases, with 9 bases between. The CDR3 loop reads CASSFGWGEQYF. CDR3 nucleotides: TGTGCCAGCAGCTTTGGGTGGGGCGAGCAGTACTTC.

The chain combines TRBV28 with TRBJ2-3, with 13 bases that match TRBD2. The junction had 8 bases not matched to a gene; V was cut back by 9 bases and J by 2 bases. This CDR3 has 16 amino acids. CDR1 and CDR2 from the germline V gene are MDHEN and SYDVKM. CDR3 nucleotide sequence: TGTGCCAGACATCCCGGGACTAGCGGGGCCACAGATACGCAGTATTTT. Encoded protein: CARHPGTSGATDTQYF.

This clonotype was detected many times. The chain is built from TRBV24-1 and TRBJ2-7, with 7 bases aligning to TRBD2. V was clipped by 4 bases and J by 4 bases; unmatched bases: 12. The CDR3 spans 16 residues. From germline, CDR1 is KGHDR and CDR2 SFDVKD. CDR3 sequence (DNA): TGTGCCACCAGTGACTCCAGCGGGGACGTTCCTTACGAGCAGTACTTC. Translating it yields CATSDSSGDVPYEQYF.

This clonotype occurred many times. V gene TRBV27 combines with J gene TRBJ1-2, with TRBD1 as a possible D gene (6 bases). The V and J ends lost 0 bases and 2 bases respectively, with 10 bases between them. There are 15 residues in the CDR3. Germline CDR1 is MNHEY and CDR2 is SMNVEV (reference sequence). CDR3 bases: TGTGCCAGCAGTTTATCGACGGGGGGCAACTATGGCTACACCTTC. Amino acid sequence: CASSLSTGGNYGYTF.

In this sample, this clonotype turned up many times. The chain couples TRBV5-6 to TRBJ1-1; 7 nucleotides match TRBD1. V lost 10 bases and J lost 1; bases outside the gene matches: 16. The length of the CDR3 is 16 residues. CDR1 is SGHDT and CDR2 is YYEEEE in the germline V gene. CDR3 DNA sequence: TGTGCCTCTTCCCCCGTACAGGGGTGGGAGAACACTGAAGCTTTCTTT. Translated, it gives CASSPVQGWENTEAFF.

There are many counts of this clonotype. The CDR3 bases are TGTGCCAGCAGTGCCACGACAGGGCCAGAATACGAGCAGTACTTC. This sequence encodes CASSATTGPEYEQYF. The J gene is TRBJ2-7, the V gene TRBV28; 7 bases fit TRBD1. The CDR3 is made up of 15 amino acids. Germline CDR1 is MDHEN and CDR2 is SYDVKM. The V segment lost 5 bases and the J segment 4 bases; nucleotides outside the gene matches: 11.

J is TRBJ2-5 and V is TRBV7-9; D is perhaps TRBD2 (5 bases). There are 12 residues in the CDR3. Germline loops: CDR1 SEHNR, CDR2 FQNEAQ (reference sequence). The ends were cut back, 5 bases at V and 5 bases at J, with 9 bases in the middle. CDR3 amino acids: CASSGWEETQYF. The CDR3 coding sequence is TGTGCCAGCAGCGGGTGGGAGGAGACCCAGTACTTC.

This clonotype came up many times. The genes are TRBV6-5 and TRBJ2-2; a weak D match, TRBD1 (6 bases). V was shortened by 7 bases and J by 6 bases, with 12 bases between the two germline ends. CDR3 length: 13 residues. Germline values: CDR1 MNHEY, CDR2 SVGAGI. CDR3 nucleotide sequence: TGTGCCAGCACCCCAGGGGATTCCGGGGAGCTGTTTTTT. Translation gives CASTPGDSGELFF.

The rearrangement links TRBV6-5 to TRBJ2-2, with D perhaps TRBD1 (6 bases). The CDR3 contains 15 residues. Trimming took 5 bases from V and 3 from J, leaving 13 bases between them. Germline CDR1 and CDR2: MNHEY and SVGAGI. Written as DNA, the CDR3 is TGTGCCAGCAGTCCACAGGGAGCGGACACCGGGGAGCTGTTTTTT. It encodes CASSPQGADTGELFF.

By sample share, this clonotype is medium-sized. The chain links TRBV6-2 or TRBV6-3 to TRBJ2-3; D not resolved. The V gene lost 2 bases and the J gene lost 7 bases, with 7 bases spanning the gap. The CDR3 contains 12 residues. Germline CDR1 and CDR2: MNHEY and SVGEGT. The CDR3 here is CASSYAIHTQYF. The CDR3 DNA reads TGTGCCAGCAGTTACGCAATTCATACGCAGTATTTT.

By share, this clonotype ranks as medium-sized (0.01 to 0.1%). This chain joins TRBV6-5 and TRBJ2-7; TRBD1 matches 7 bases. CDR1 and CDR2 (germline): MNHEY, SVGAGI. CDR3 size: 12 residues. The V segment lost 5 bases and the J segment 4 bases; nucleotides outside the gene matches: 2. CDR3 in DNA: TGTGCCAGCAGTCCCAGGGGGTACGAGCAGTACTTC. Protein sequence: CASSPRGYEQYF.

This clonotype is judged medium-sized. The rearrangement uses TRBV6-1 and TRBJ2-1; D gene uncertain. The germline CDR1 and CDR2 sequences are MNHNS and SASEGT. CDR3 size: 13 residues. The ends were cut back, 0 bases at V and 4 bases at J, with 4 bases in the middle. The CDR3 DNA reads TGTGCCAGCAGTGAAGCAGAATACAATGAGCAGTTCTTC. It codes for CASSEAEYNEQFF.

This clonotype was counted at least ten times. This rearrangement joins TRBV14 to TRBJ1-2; D is unresolved. V gave up 1 base and J gave up 3 bases, with 21 bases separating them. Germline V CDR1 and CDR2: SGHDN, FVKESK. This CDR3 has 18 amino acids. The CDR3: CASSQGPGPIASYYGYTF. CDR3 coding DNA: TGTGCCAGCAGCCAAGGACCCGGTCCTATCGCCTCCTACTATGGCTACACCTTC.

A remark on this clonotype: A read error may account for a junction end that differs from germline. The chain carries TRBV28 and TRBJ1-1; TRBD1 matches 11 bases. Germline-derived CDR1 and CDR2 are MDHEN and SYDVKM. This CDR3 spans 14 amino acids. The CDR3 DNA is TGTACCAGCAGTCTCCCGGGACAGGGGGCTGAAGCTTTCTTT. Amino acid sequence: CTSSLPGQGAEAFF.